Shown below are 13 T cell receptor beta chains from a single sample sequenced in a study of cytomegalovirus exposure and HLA in healthy donors. PCR used 60 Vbeta primers and 13 Jbeta primers. TCRdb keeps only in-frame clones here, not all; method: immunoSEQ multiplex PCR. The table shows 90,000 to 110,000 clones, with around four fifths occurring only once. The sample consisted of PBMCs. The source of these receptors is a man in his thirties or forties in good health and CMV-seronegative.

The chain combines TRBV7-9 with TRBJ2-7, with 7 nucleotides matching TRBD2. The V gene's germline CDR1 is SEHNR and CDR2 FQNEAQ (reference sequence). Trimming took 4 bases from V and 3 from J; bases not matched to a gene: 9. The CDR3 contains 15 residues. CDR3 DNA: TGTGCCAGCAGCTCCCATTTGGGGGGGTTCTACGAGCAGTACTTC. It specifies CASSSHLGGFYEQYF.

This clone has just a few counts. The genes are TRBV19 and TRBJ2-7, with D uncertain. Trimming stripped 1 base from V and 1 base from J, with 8 bases between. The CDR3 is 14 residues long. The germline gives CDR1 LNHDA, CDR2 SQIVND (reference sequence). Here the CDR3 DNA reads TGTGCCAGTAGTATAGGTTACACATCCTACGAGCAGTACTTC. Amino acids: CASSIGYTSYEQYF.

This clone was seen only once. Other DNA variants within this sample encode the same CDR3. The J gene is TRBJ1-1, the V gene TRBV28; TRBD1 matches at 7 bases. Germline V CDR1 and CDR2: MDHEN, SYDVKM. The CDR3 has 14 residues. Germline trimming cut 2 bases from V and 4 bases from J; bases unmatched to any gene: 4. The CDR3 bases are TGTGCCAGCAGTTTAATAGGGGGCGCCACTGAAGCTTTCTTT. As protein: CASSLIGGATEAFF.

V gene TRBV5-6 combines with J gene TRBJ2-1; D remains ambiguous. Germline values: CDR1 SGHDT, CDR2 YYEEEE. V was cut by 4 bases and J by 5 bases, with 13 bases left in between. This CDR3 comprises 14 residues. The CDR3 DNA follows: TGTGCCAGCAGCCACATACAGAGTAACAATGAGCAGTTCTTC. The encoded protein is CASSHIQSNNEQFF.

The genes are TRBV2 and TRBJ2-4, with TRBD1 identical over 7 bases. Unmatched junction bases numbered 14, after V lost 6 bases and J lost 6 bases. This CDR3 is 16 amino acids long. CDR1 is SNHLY, CDR2 FYNNEI, per germline. The CDR3 nucleotides read TGTGCCAGCAGGCTACAGGGGACGGTGAGCGGAAACATTCAGTACTTC. Protein sequence: CASRLQGTVSGNIQYF.

CDR3 DNA: TGTGCCAGTAGTAGGACAGGGGAGTATGGCTACACCTTC. Translation: CASSRTGEYGYTF. V and J are TRBV19 and TRBJ1-2; 9 nucleotides line up with TRBD1. The CDR3 consists of 13 residues. The germline CDR1 and CDR2 sequences are LNHDA and SQIVND (reference sequence). V lost 4 bases and J lost 5; bases outside the gene matches: 2.

This clone has only a few counts. The chain carries TRBV2 and TRBJ2-1; D may be TRBD2 (5 bases). Per germline, CDR1 SNHLY and CDR2 FYNNEI. This CDR3 has 13 amino acids. Trimming cost V 7 bases and J 4 bases, with 11 bases left between them. CDR3 coding DNA: TGTGCCAGCATAACGGGGTCGTACAATGAGCAGTTCTTC. Encoded protein: CASITGSYNEQFF.

This sequence joins TRBV5-1 and TRBJ1-1; the D is unclear. Trimming removed 0 bases at V and 1 base at J, with 16 bases between. The CDR3 contains 17 residues. The germline V gene encodes CDR1 SGHRS and CDR2 YFSETQ. CDR3 amino acids: CASSLARTRERNTEAFF. CDR3 in DNA: TGCGCCAGCAGCTTGGCAAGGACTCGAGAGCGGAACACTGAAGCTTTCTTT.

The chain is built from TRBV5-1 and TRBJ1-2; 9 nucleotides match TRBD1. Germline CDR1 and CDR2: SGHRS and YFSETQ. The CDR3 sequence is 14 residues long. With 0 bases clipped from V and 8 bases from J, the junction kept 5 bases outside the gene matches. The CDR3 protein is CASSLEQGANGYTF. CDR3 nucleotide sequence: TGCGCCAGCAGCTTGGAACAGGGGGCTAACGGCTACACCTTC.

The gene calls are TRBV30 and TRBJ1-5, with unresolved D. CDR1 is GTSNPN and CDR2 is SVGIG in the germline V gene (reference sequence). Trimming shortened V by 1 base and J by 4 bases, and 11 bases separated the two germline ends. This CDR3 contains 14 residues. Here the CDR3 DNA reads TGTGCCTGGAGTGGAGGGTTGGATAATCAGCCCCAGCATTTT. Translation gives CAWSGGLDNQPQHF.

This clone was seen just once. The DNA of the CDR3 is TGTGCCAGCAGCGTAGTATCTCGGCCCCTCCACTTT. This codes for CASSVVSRPLHF. This chain connects TRBV5-6 to TRBJ1-6; no clear D gene. The CDR3 totals 12 residues. Trimming left V 4 bases short and J 13 bases short, with 12 bases between. From germline, CDR1 is SGHDT and CDR2 YYEEEE.

V is TRBV7-9 and J is TRBJ2-7; 7 bases line up with TRBD2. The V gene's germline CDR1 is SEHNR and CDR2 FQNEAQ (reference sequence). With 10 bases clipped from V and 11 bases from J, the junction kept 17 bases outside the gene matches. The CDR3 covers 13 residues. The CDR3 loop is CAIEAGRLRGEYF. The CDR3, as DNA: TGTGCCATCGAAGCGGGACGTTTACGAGGGGAGTACTTC.

This sequence joins TRBV5-4 and TRBJ1-1; D may be TRBD1 (5 bases). V dropped 2 bases and J dropped 4 bases, with 6 bases sitting between them. The CDR3 spans 12 residues. Germline V gene sequence: CDR1 SGHNT, CDR2 YYREEE (reference sequence). CDR3 sequence: CASSLRGTEAFF. For the CDR3, the DNA is TGTGCCAGCAGCTTAAGGGGCACTGAAGCTTTCTTT.